The 20 T cell receptor beta chains below come from one sample, sequenced in a study of T-cell memory formation after mild COVID-19. TCRdb recomputed calls from the 5' RACE reads with MiXCR, one row per CDR3 protein. The sample holds roughly 350,000 distinct CDR3 sequences, roughly 20% seen once. The specimen was PBMCs or a T cell subset sorted from them (not recorded which). These receptors originate from an adult woman who had mild COVID-19 (a few samples of this study predate the infection). Cell type and time point are not known.

This clonotype was picked up a small number of times. The chain uses TRBV6-5 and TRBJ2-2; 12 bases agree with TRBD2. Germline assignment: CDR1 MNHEY and CDR2 SVGAGI. Trimming cost V 6 bases and J 6 bases; bases outside gene matches: 5. CDR3 length: 15 amino acids. DNA of the CDR3: TGTGCCAGCAGACCGGGACTAGCGGGTTCCGGGGAGCTGTTTTTT. Amino acids: CASRPGLAGSGELFF.

V usage is TRBV11-3 and J usage is TRBJ1-2; TRBD1 is a possible D gene (6 bases). Per the germline V gene, CDR1 is SGHNT and CDR2 is YENEEA. This CDR3 has 16 amino acids. V gave up 0 bases and J gave up 0 bases, with 11 bases separating them. The CDR3 region has the DNA TGTGCCAGCAGCTTAGATCGGTGGGACACTAACTATGGCTACACCTTC. It translates to CASSLDRWDTNYGYTF. Full variable domain (rest looked up from reference TRBV11-3 and TRBJ1-2): EAGVVQSPRYKIIEKKQPVAFWCNPISGHNTLYWYLQNLGQGPELLIRYENEEAVDDSQLPKDRFSAERLKGVDSTLKIQPAELGDSAVYLCASSLDRWDTNYGYTFGSGTRLTVV.

This clonotype has a handful of counts. V gene TRBV4-1 combines with J gene TRBJ1-2; D ambiguous. CDR1 is MGHRA and CDR2 is YSYEKL in the germline V gene. This CDR3 has 14 amino acids. V was trimmed by 0 bases and J by 6 bases, leaving 11 bases between them. CDR3 coding DNA: TGCGCCAGCAGCCAAGATCCTCGACTGGATGGCTACACCTTC. It yields the protein CASSQDPRLDGYTF.

The rearrangement uses TRBV6-5 and TRBJ1-2; the D gene is possibly TRBD1 (5 bases). CDR1 and CDR2 from the germline V gene are MNHEY and SVGAGI. V was trimmed by 1 base and J by 4 bases, leaving 13 bases between them. This CDR3 spans 15 amino acids. CDR3 sequence reads: CASSYWDGDRYGYTF. The CDR3 DNA reads as TGTGCCAGCAGTTACTGGGACGGAGACCGCTATGGCTACACCTTC.

In DNA, the CDR3 is TGCGCCAGCAGCCAAATCTCAGGGGGCACTGAAGCTTTCTTT. Residues: CASSQISGGTEAFF. The chain combines TRBV4-1 with TRBJ1-1, with 7 bases that match TRBD1. The CDR3 has 14 amino acids. Germline loops: CDR1 MGHRA, CDR2 YSYEKL. V trimming: 2 bases; J trimming: 4 bases; junction bases outside the gene matches: 4.

The chain combines TRBV7-2 with TRBJ1-2, with TRBD1 matching 9 bases. The ends lost 5 bases at V and 8 bases at J; junction bases unmatched: 6. CDR3 length: 13 residues. Germline CDR1 and CDR2: SGHTA and FQGNSA. The CDR3 DNA reads TGTGCCAGCAGCCAATGGACAGGGGTCGGCTACACCTTC. This encodes CASSQWTGVGYTF.

The rearrangement joins TRBV11-2 to TRBJ1-4; D uncertain. Germline V CDR1 and CDR2: SGHAT, FQNNGV. This CDR3 is 13 amino acids long. Between the trimmed V and J ends, which lost 5 bases and 5 bases, there was a span of 9 bases. In nucleotides, the CDR3 is TGTGCCAGCAGCAGGTTCCAGAATGAAAAACTGTTTTTT. It encodes CASSRFQNEKLFF.

This clonotype was detected only a few times. V is TRBV5-1 and J is TRBJ2-3, with a weak D call TRBD2 (7 bases). CDR3 length: 15 amino acids. Germline loops: CDR1 SGHRS, CDR2 YFSETQ. Trimming took off 0 bases at V and 4 bases at J, with 12 bases between the two ends. The CDR3 is CASSLAAGAPDTQYF. The CDR3 coding sequence is TGCGCCAGCAGCTTGGCGGCGGGGGCCCCAGATACGCAGTATTTT.

This clonotype turned up a few times. The chain is built from TRBV7-8 and TRBJ1-1; TRBD1 aligns across 7 bases. Germline loops: CDR1 SGHVS, CDR2 FQNEAQ. V lost 1 base and J lost 10; bases outside the gene matches: 3. The CDR3 totals 12 residues. The CDR3 DNA reads TGTGCCAGCAGCTTAGGACAGGGTGCAGCTTTCTTT. This codes for CASSLGQGAAFF.

With regard to this clonotype: A much larger clone lies one base from this, so it may be a read error. The CDR3 nucleotides are TGTGACACCAGTGACCCCAGGGGGGGCTCCTACAATGAGCAGTTCTTC. Encoded protein: CDTSDPRGGSYNEQFF. The V call is TRBV24-1, the J call TRBJ2-1; D possibly uses TRBD1 or TRBD2 (7 bases each). Germline V lookup: CDR1 KGHDR, CDR2 SFDVKD. The CDR3 is made up of 16 amino acids.

This clonotype turned up a few times. The CDR3 bases are TGTGCCAGCAGCTGCACCCCGGGACTAGCGCGCCACCTCCCCTACGAGCAGTACTTC. Translation gives CASSCTPGLARHLPYEQYF. The chain recombines TRBV7-9 with TRBJ2-7; 10 positions agree with TRBD2. Per the germline V gene, CDR1 is SEHNR and CDR2 is FQNEAQ (reference sequence). The CDR3 loop spans 19 amino acids. Trimming at V came to 4 bases and at J to 2 bases, leaving 17 bases not matched to a gene.

This clonotype was counted only a few times. This sequence joins TRBV20-1 and TRBJ2-3; D is possibly TRBD2 (5 bases). V shed 3 bases and J shed 0 bases, with 10 bases lying between them. The CDR3 consists of 14 residues. CDR1 and CDR2 (germline): DFQATT, SNEGSKA (reference sequence). CDR3 sequence: CSARFRGSTDTQYF. In nucleotides, the CDR3 is TGCAGTGCTAGGTTCCGCGGGAGCACAGATACGCAGTATTTT.

The rearrangement joins TRBV4-3 to TRBJ1-1; a possible D gene is TRBD1 (5 bases). V was shortened by 6 bases and J by 3 bases, with 17 bases between the two germline ends. The length of the CDR3 is 15 residues. Germline-derived CDR1 and CDR2 are LGHNA and YSLEER. The CDR3 protein is CASSQFTTGDTEAFF. Here the CDR3 DNA reads TGCGCCAGCAGTCAATTCACGACGGGGGACACTGAAGCTTTCTTT.

The rearrangement links TRBV15 to TRBJ1-4; the D is unclear. There are 13 residues in the CDR3. V was pared by 5 bases and J by 11 bases, with 15 bases between. The germline CDR1 and CDR2 sequences are LNHNV and YYDKDF (reference sequence). The CDR3 spells CATSLLPLGKLFF. The DNA of the CDR3 is TGTGCCACCAGCTTACTACCATTGGGGAAACTGTTTTTT.

V usage is TRBV6-5 and J usage is TRBJ1-2; 7 positions agree with TRBD1. The CDR3 length is 15 residues. Germline lookup yields CDR1 MNHEY and CDR2 SVGAGI. Unmatched junction bases numbered 9, after V lost 7 bases and J lost 1 base. CDR3 nucleotide sequence: TGTGCCAGCACCCGGACAGGAACTCATAACTATGGCTACACCTTC. It specifies CASTRTGTHNYGYTF.

The V gene is TRBV7-3, the J gene TRBJ2-1, with no clear D. V lost 4 bases to trimming and J lost 4 bases, with 14 bases between them. Germline V gene data show CDR1 as SGHTA and CDR2 as FQGTGA. This CDR3 comprises 15 residues. The DNA of the CDR3 is TGTGCCAGCAGCTCCTCAGGAGAACGGTACAATGAGCAGTTCTTC. This encodes CASSSSGERYNEQFF.

The chain links TRBV2 to TRBJ2-5; D tentatively fits TRBD1 or TRBD2 (7 bases each). CDR1 is SNHLY, CDR2 FYNNEI, per germline. The CDR3 length is 17 residues. V lost 7 bases and J lost 1, with 22 bases in between. This chain's CDR3 is CASTVRGGGSFQETQYF. DNA for the CDR3: TGTGCCAGCACAGTACGAGGGGGCGGGAGCTTCCAAGAGACCCAGTACTTC.

This rearrangement joins TRBV20-1 to TRBJ2-5; the match to TRBD2 covers 11 bases. This CDR3 has 13 residues. In germline, CDR1 is DFQATT, CDR2 SNEGSKA (reference sequence). Trimming took 5 bases from V and 2 from J; bases not matched to a gene: 1. CDR3 region: CSASSGGQETQYF. The DNA of the CDR3 is TGCAGTGCTTCTAGCGGGGGGCAAGAGACCCAGTACTTC.

In its sample, this clonotype was seen a few times. The chain uses TRBV4-3 and TRBJ2-3; weak D call: TRBD1 (6 bases). Germline-derived CDR1 and CDR2 are LGHNA and YSLEER. V gave up 1 base and J gave up 2 bases, with 16 bases separating them. This CDR3 has 17 amino acids. CDR3: CASSQVWGRGFTDTQYF. The CDR3, as DNA: TGCGCCAGCAGCCAAGTTTGGGGGCGCGGGTTCACAGATACGCAGTATTTT.

This clonotype was seen only a few times. The chain combines TRBV19 with TRBJ2-7, with 11 bases that match TRBD2. The CDR3 loop spans 16 amino acids. Germline V gene sequence: CDR1 LNHDA, CDR2 SQIVND (reference sequence). V was clipped by 1 base and J by 1 base; unmatched bases: 3. The CDR3 here is CASSIVGTSGSYEQYF. The CDR3 DNA reads TGTGCCAGTAGTATAGTGGGGACTAGCGGATCCTACGAGCAGTACTTC.